What follows is one TCR beta chain and its context. The antigen remains unidentified. CDR1 and CDR2 from the germline V gene are SGHTA and FQGNSA. Germline trimming cut 7 bases from V and 1 base from J; bases unmatched to any gene: 6. The length of the CDR3 is 14 residues. Alongside a J-beta primer mix, a sample-barcoded 5' primer served in a second PCR lasting about 7 to 11 cycles. TCRdb re-derived calls from the 5' RACE reads in MiXCR, one entry per CDR3 protein. The data contain about 1.8 million distinct CDR3 sequences, roughly 49% of them singletons. In terms of origin and age, donors were healthy Caucasian individuals from Russia aged about 6 to 90. The data originate from a study of blood T cells in healthy people across ages. Study-wide points: With naive T cell percentage, TCR beta diversity showed a strong correlation.

Specimen: blood. The chain employs TRBV7-2 and TRBJ2-5, with 7 bases lining up with TRBD2. The receptor comes from a woman in her thirties or forties in good health. The CDR3 loop is CASTRPGGQETQYF. DNA for the CDR3: TGTGCCAGCACCCGCCCGGGGGGCCAAGAGACCCAGTACTTC.